Below are 21 T cell receptor beta chains sequenced from a single sample in a study of cytomegalovirus exposure and HLA in healthy donors. Measured with immunoSEQ multiplex PCR; TCRdb has only the in-frame clones, and not every one. The table records under 300,000 clones, more than 75% of them present only once. The sample was PBMCs. Receptors were obtained from a woman between 25 and 40 years old in good health and CMV-seropositive.

The gene calls are TRBV28 and TRBJ2-1; 10 nucleotides agree with TRBD2. The CDR3 runs to 15 residues. Germline V lookup: CDR1 MDHEN, CDR2 SYDVKM. V shed 8 bases, J shed 7 bases, and the junction held 11 bases outside the gene matches. CDR3 DNA: TGTGCCAGCGGAAGAGCGGGAGGGCCACGGAATGAGCAGTTCTTC. Protein sequence: CASGRAGGPRNEQFF. The whole variable domain, remainder taken from reference TRBV28 and TRBJ2-1, is DVKVTQSSRYLVKRTGEKVFLECVQDMDHENMFWYRQDPGLGLRLIYFSYDVKMKEKGDIPEGYSVSREKKERFSLILESASTNQTSMYLCASGRAGGPRNEQFFGPGTRLTVL.

This chain joins TRBV30 and TRBJ2-3; D is unresolved. This CDR3 is built from 14 residues. The V end lost 3 bases, the J end lost 4 bases, and 14 bases lay between the germline ends. CDR1 GTSNPN and CDR2 SVGIG come from the germline V gene (reference sequence). CDR3 nucleotides: TGTGCCTGGAGGGAGATACACTTAGCAGATACGCAGTATTTT. Protein: CAWREIHLADTQYF.

This chain links TRBV30 with TRBJ2-1, with TRBD2 as a possible D gene (6 bases). CDR1 and CDR2 from the germline V gene are GTSNPN and SVGIG (reference sequence). This CDR3 is built from 17 residues. V was pared by 0 bases and J by 5 bases, with 20 bases between. The CDR3 region has the DNA TGTGCCTGGAGTGTACTTACGGGGGACCTCCAGCACAATGAGCAGTTCTTC. Amino acids: CAWSVLTGDLQHNEQFF.

This clone was seen a single time. CDR3 residues: CASSEEVWTGGTYNEQFF. CDR3 bases: TGTGCCAGCAGTGAAGAAGTTTGGACAGGGGGGACCTACAATGAGCAGTTCTTC. This chain links TRBV6-1 with TRBJ2-1; TRBD1 agrees at 10 bases. With 1 base clipped from V and 2 bases from J, the junction kept 8 bases outside the gene matches. Germline V gives CDR1 MNHNS, CDR2 SASEGT. This CDR3 has 18 amino acids.

The chain's CDR3 is CASSRGLAGVYEQYF. The CDR3 DNA reads TGTGCCAGCAGCCGAGGACTAGCGGGAGTCTACGAGCAGTACTTC. The rearrangement links TRBV14 to TRBJ2-7; 13 bases agree with TRBD2. This CDR3 has 15 amino acids. The ends lost 4 bases at V and 3 bases at J; junction bases unmatched: 3. CDR1 is SGHDN and CDR2 is FVKESK in the germline V gene.

The rearrangement links TRBV23-1 to TRBJ2-1; 8 bases map to TRBD2. TRBV23-1 is identified as an open reading frame with a role that is uncertain. V was pared by 0 bases and J by 6 bases, with 7 bases of the junction left unmatched. The CDR3 is made up of 16 amino acids. The CDR3 DNA reads TGCGCCAGCAGTCAATCGTGCGGGAGGTTAGGCAATGAGCAGTTCTTC. Its translation is CASSQSCGRLGNEQFF.

The chain is built from TRBV2 and TRBJ1-1; TRBD1 aligns across 10 bases. The ends lost 6 bases at V and 0 bases at J; junction bases unmatched: 13. Germline loops: CDR1 SNHLY, CDR2 FYNNEI. The CDR3 covers 18 residues. The CDR3 DNA sequence: TGTGCCAGCAGGTCATTCCGACAGGGGGCGCCTATGAACACTGAAGCTTTCTTT. Translation gives CASRSFRQGAPMNTEAFF.

This clone was recorded once. DNA for the CDR3: TGTGCCAGCAGCGATGACAGGGTGAACACTGAAGCTTTCTTT. This sequence encodes CASSDDRVNTEAFF. The genes are TRBV27 and TRBJ1-1; 7 bases fit TRBD1. CDR3 length: 14 residues. The J segment lost 0 bases and the V segment lost 6 bases, leaving 4 bases of the junction unmatched. Germline V lookup: CDR1 MNHEY, CDR2 SMNVEV (reference sequence).

The CDR3 spells CASSGRQGGQPQHF. CDR3 DNA sequence: TGTGCCAGCAGTGGCCGACAGGGGGGTCAGCCCCAGCATTTT. The J gene is TRBJ1-5, the V gene TRBV27; 9 bases line up with TRBD1. Germline CDR1 reads MNHEY; CDR2 reads SMNVEV (reference sequence). Trimming at V came to 5 bases and at J to 6 bases, leaving 5 bases not matched to a gene. CDR3 length equals 14 residues.

The chain uses TRBV13 and TRBJ1-1, with 7 nucleotides matching TRBD1. Losses at the gene ends were 5 bases for V and 6 bases for J; bases not matched to a gene: 12. Germline loops: CDR1 PRHDT, CDR2 FYEKMQ (reference sequence). The CDR3 totals 15 residues. CDR3 nucleotides: TGTGCCAGCAGCCCAGAGACAGGGTGGGTAGCTGAAGCTTTCTTT. This codes for CASSPETGWVAEAFF.

The chain combines TRBV10-1 with TRBJ2-2, with D maybe TRBD2 (5 bases). Germline values: CDR1 WNHNN, CDR2 SYGVQD (reference sequence). V was shortened by 7 bases and J by 2 bases, with 8 bases between the two germline ends. The CDR3 has 13 amino acids. This CDR3 reads CASKGGNTGELFF. As DNA, the CDR3 is TGCGCCAGCAAAGGAGGTAACACCGGGGAGCTGTTTTTT.

A single count supports this clone. V is TRBV5-1 and J is TRBJ1-1; possible D gene TRBD1, 6 bases. The V gene lost 5 bases and the J gene lost 1 base, with 9 bases spanning the gap. Germline V lookup: CDR1 SGHRS, CDR2 YFSETQ. The CDR3 sequence is 13 residues long. This CDR3 reads CASRTQGNTEAFF. The CDR3 DNA sequence: TGCGCCAGCAGGACACAGGGGAACACTGAAGCTTTCTTT.

The gene calls are TRBV7-9 and TRBJ2-7, with 7 bases aligning to TRBD1. Germline trimming cut 3 bases from V and 8 bases from J; bases unmatched to any gene: 4. Per germline, CDR1 SEHNR and CDR2 FQNEAQ (reference sequence). The CDR3 has 12 amino acids. Written as DNA, the CDR3 is TGTGCCAGCAGCTTCGTGGACAGGAAGCAGTACTTC. Its protein product is CASSFVDRKQYF.

The J gene is TRBJ2-3, the V gene TRBV10-3, with 11 bases aligning to TRBD2. The CDR3 totals 17 residues. The junction had 10 bases not matched to a gene; V was cut back by 6 bases and J by 2 bases. Germline V lookup: CDR1 ENHRY, CDR2 SYGVKD. Written as DNA, the CDR3 is TGTGCCATCAGCAATCCGACTAGCGGGGAAGCCACAGATACGCAGTATTTT. This sequence encodes CAISNPTSGEATDTQYF.

This chain links TRBV27 with TRBJ1-5; no definite D call. The CDR3 totals 14 residues. CDR1 and CDR2 (germline): MNHEY, SMNVEV (reference sequence). Trimming took 7 bases from V and 0 from J, leaving 10 bases between them. In DNA, the CDR3 is TGTGCCAGCAATGTGGGAGGTAGCAATCAGCCCCAGCATTTT. It translates to CASNVGGSNQPQHF.

This chain connects TRBV7-9 to TRBJ2-7, with 8 bases lining up with TRBD1. Trimming removed 5 bases from V and 2 bases from J; junction bases left unmatched: 5. The CDR3 contains 14 residues. Per the germline V gene, CDR1 is SEHNR and CDR2 is FQNEAQ (reference sequence). The CDR3 region is CASSARDRPYEQYF. Written as DNA, the CDR3 is TGTGCCAGCAGCGCACGGGACAGGCCCTACGAGCAGTACTTC.

The V gene is TRBV18, the J gene TRBJ2-7, with 12 nucleotides matching TRBD2. Losses at the gene ends were 3 bases for V and 5 bases for J; bases not matched to a gene: 5. The CDR3 sequence is 15 residues long. Germline values: CDR1 KGHSH, CDR2 LQKENI. The CDR3 reads CASSPTTSGSHEQYF. In DNA form, the CDR3 reads TGTGCCAGCTCACCGACGACTAGCGGGAGCCACGAGCAGTACTTC.

The chain is built from TRBV21-1 and TRBJ2-7; the D segment call TRBD2 is taken from the table without a DNA check. TRBV21-1 is a documented pseudogene. This CDR3 comprises 12 residues. This chain's CDR3 is CAIPGKGHEQYF. The CDR3 DNA is TGTGCCATCCCCGGGAAAGGCCACGAGCAGTACTTC.

This clone appeared once. The chain is built from TRBV11-3 and TRBJ2-1; 7 nucleotides agree with TRBD2. The V gene end was trimmed by 5 bases and the J gene end by 11 bases; junction bases not matched to a gene: 12. CDR3 length: 14 residues. Per germline, CDR1 SGHNT and CDR2 YENEEA. CDR3 loop: CASSPKWGEGQQFF. DNA of the CDR3: TGTGCCAGCAGCCCAAAGTGGGGGGAGGGACAGCAGTTCTTC.

V usage is TRBV10-3 and J usage is TRBJ1-1; D unresolved. In germline, CDR1 is ENHRY, CDR2 SYGVKD. V shed 4 bases and J shed 5 bases, with 8 bases lying between them. There are 12 residues in the CDR3. DNA of the CDR3: TGTGCCATCAGTGTCGGGGTAACTGAAGCTTTCTTT. It encodes CAISVGVTEAFF.

The gene calls are TRBV20-1 and TRBJ1-5; D might be TRBD1 (5 bases). The CDR3 runs 11 residues. Germline CDR1 reads DFQATT; CDR2 reads SNEGSKA (reference sequence). V lost 3 bases and J lost 9, with 9 bases in between. Here the CDR3 DNA reads TGCAGTGCTAGTGCCCAGGGGCCCCAGCATTTT. This encodes CSASAQGPQHF.